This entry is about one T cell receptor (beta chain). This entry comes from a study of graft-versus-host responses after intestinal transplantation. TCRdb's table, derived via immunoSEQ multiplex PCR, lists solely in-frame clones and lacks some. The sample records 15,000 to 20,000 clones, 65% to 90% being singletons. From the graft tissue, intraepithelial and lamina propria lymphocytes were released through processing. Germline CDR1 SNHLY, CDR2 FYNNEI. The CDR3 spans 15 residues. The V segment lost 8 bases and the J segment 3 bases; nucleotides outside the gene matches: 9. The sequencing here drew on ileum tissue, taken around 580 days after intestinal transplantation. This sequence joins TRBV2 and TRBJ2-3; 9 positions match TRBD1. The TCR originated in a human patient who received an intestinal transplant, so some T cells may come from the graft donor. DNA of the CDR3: TGTGCCAGCCGAAGGGGGGGACAGGGTACAGATACGCAGTATTTT. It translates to CASRRGGQGTDTQYF.